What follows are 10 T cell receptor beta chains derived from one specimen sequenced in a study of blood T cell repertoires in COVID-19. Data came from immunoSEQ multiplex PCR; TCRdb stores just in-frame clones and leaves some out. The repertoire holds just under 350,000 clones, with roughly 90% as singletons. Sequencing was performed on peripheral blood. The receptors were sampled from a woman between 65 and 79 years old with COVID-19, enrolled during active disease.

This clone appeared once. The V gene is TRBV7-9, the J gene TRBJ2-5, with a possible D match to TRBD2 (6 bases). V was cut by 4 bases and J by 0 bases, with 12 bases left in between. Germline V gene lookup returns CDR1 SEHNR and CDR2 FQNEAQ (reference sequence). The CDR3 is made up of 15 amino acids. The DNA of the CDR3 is TGTGCCAGCAGCTCGACTAGTACCGACCAAGAGACCCAGTACTTC. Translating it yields CASSSTSTDQETQYF.

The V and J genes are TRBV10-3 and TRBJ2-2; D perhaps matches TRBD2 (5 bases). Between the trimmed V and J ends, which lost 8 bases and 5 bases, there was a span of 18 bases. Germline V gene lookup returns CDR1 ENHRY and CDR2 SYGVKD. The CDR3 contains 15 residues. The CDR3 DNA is TGTGCCATCCGAGAGAGCGGTGGGGTTACCGGGGAGCTGTTTTTT. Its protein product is CAIRESGGVTGELFF.

The CDR3 region is CASSPGGDRGMVQPQHF. The CDR3 DNA follows: TGTGCCAGCAGCCCAGGAGGGGACAGGGGTATGGTACAGCCCCAGCATTTT. The chain links TRBV7-9 to TRBJ1-5, with TRBD1 matching over 10 bases. J was trimmed by 7 bases and V by 5 bases; bases with no gene match: 14. This CDR3 has 17 residues. The germline gives CDR1 SEHNR, CDR2 FQNEAQ (reference sequence).

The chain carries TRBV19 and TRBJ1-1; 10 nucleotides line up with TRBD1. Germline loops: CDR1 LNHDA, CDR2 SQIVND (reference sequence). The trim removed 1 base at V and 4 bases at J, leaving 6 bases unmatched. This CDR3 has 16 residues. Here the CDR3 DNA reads TGTGCCAGTAGTATAGGGACAGGGGGGTTGATCACTGAAGCTTTCTTT. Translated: CASSIGTGGLITEAFF.

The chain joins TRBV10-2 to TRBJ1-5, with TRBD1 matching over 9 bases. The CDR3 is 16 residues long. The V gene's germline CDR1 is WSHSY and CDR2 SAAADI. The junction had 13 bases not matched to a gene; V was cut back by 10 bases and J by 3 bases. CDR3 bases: TGCGCCACCAAGGACAGGGGTAAGGGAAACAATCAGCCCCAGCATTTT. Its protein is CATKDRGKGNNQPQHF.

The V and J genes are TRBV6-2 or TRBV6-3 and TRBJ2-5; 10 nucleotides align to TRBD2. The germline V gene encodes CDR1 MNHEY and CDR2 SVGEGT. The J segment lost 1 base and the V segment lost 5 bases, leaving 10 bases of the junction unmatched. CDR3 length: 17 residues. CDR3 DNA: TGTGCCAGCAGTCCCACCCCTAGCGGGGGTGTCCAAGAGACCCAGTACTTC. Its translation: CASSPTPSGGVQETQYF.

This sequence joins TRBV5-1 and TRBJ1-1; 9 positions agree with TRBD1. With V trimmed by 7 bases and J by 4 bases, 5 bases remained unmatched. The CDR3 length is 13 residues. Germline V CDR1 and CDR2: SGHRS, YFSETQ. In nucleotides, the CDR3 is TGCGCCAGCTCGGGACAGGGTTTCACTGAAGCTTTCTTT. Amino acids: CASSGQGFTEAFF.

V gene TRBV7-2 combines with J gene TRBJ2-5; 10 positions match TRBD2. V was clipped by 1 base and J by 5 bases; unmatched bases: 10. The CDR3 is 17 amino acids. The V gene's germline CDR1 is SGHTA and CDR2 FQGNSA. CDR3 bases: TGTGCCAGCAGCTTAGTACGAGTTAGCGGGGGGTATGAGACCCAGTACTTC. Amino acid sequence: CASSLVRVSGGYETQYF.

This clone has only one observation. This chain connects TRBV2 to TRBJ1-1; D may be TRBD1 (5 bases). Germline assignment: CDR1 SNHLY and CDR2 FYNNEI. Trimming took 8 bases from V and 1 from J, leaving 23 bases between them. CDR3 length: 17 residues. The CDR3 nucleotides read TGTGCCAGCCCACCCGACAGAAAGAAGGTAGAGAACACTGAAGCTTTCTTT. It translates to CASPPDRKKVENTEAFF.

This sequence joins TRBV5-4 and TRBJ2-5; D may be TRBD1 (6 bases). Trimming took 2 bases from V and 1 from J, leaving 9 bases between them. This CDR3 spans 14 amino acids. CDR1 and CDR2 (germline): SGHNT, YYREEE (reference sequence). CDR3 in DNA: TGTGCCAGCAGCTTCCGACAGGCCCAAGAGACCCAGTACTTC. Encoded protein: CASSFRQAQETQYF.